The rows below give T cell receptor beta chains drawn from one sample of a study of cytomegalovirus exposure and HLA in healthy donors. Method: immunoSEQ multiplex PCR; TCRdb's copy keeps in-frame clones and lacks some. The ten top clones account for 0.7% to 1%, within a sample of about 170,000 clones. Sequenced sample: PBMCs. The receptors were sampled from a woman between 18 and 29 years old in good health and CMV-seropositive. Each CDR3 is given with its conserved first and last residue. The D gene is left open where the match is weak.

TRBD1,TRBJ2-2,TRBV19,TGTGCCAGTAGTCTCCGGGACAGCCACACCGGGGAGCTGTTTTTT,CASSLRDSHTGELFF
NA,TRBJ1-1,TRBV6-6,TGTGCCAGCAGTTACTCTGCGGGCACTGAAGCTTTCTTT,CASSYSAGTEAFF
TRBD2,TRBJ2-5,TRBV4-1,TGCGCCAGCAGCCAAGATAGAAGCGGGGGTCCAGAGACCCAGTACTTC,CASSQDRSGGPETQYF
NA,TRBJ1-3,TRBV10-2,TGCGCCAGCAGTGAAGGCAGGGGTGGAAACACCATATATTTT,CASSEGRGGNTIYF
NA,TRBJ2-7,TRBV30,TGTGCCTGGAGTGTTAGGGGGAAAGGCGAGCAGTACTTC,CAWSVRGKGEQYF
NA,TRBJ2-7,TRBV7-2,TGTGCCAGCAGCTTTTGGGCCGAGGGCCTGAGGGCCTACGAGCAGTACTTC,CASSFWAEGLRAYEQYF
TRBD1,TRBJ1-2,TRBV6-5,TGTGCCAGCAGTGGGACAGGGGGTTACTATGGCTACACCTTC,CASSGTGGYYGYTF
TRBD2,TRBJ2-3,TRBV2,TGTGCCAGCAGTGAAAGAGCTAGCGGGGGAACAGATACGCAGTATTTT,CASSERASGGTDTQYF
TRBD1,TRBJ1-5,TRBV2,TGTGCCAGCAGTGGGACAGGGAATCAGCCCCAGCATTTT,CASSGTGNQPQHF
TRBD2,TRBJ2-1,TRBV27,TGTGCCAGCAGTCCCGCCCGGGGGGTCTACAATGAGCAGTTCTTC,CASSPARGVYNEQFF
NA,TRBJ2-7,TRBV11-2,TGTGCCAGCAGCTCTCGGAGGGACGAGCAGTACTTC,CASSSRRDEQYF
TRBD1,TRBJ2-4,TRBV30,TGTGCCTGGAGTCTGAAGGGGGCAAACATTCAGTACTTC,CAWSLKGANIQYF
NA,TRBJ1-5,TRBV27,TGTGCCAGCACGTCGAACGGTCAGCCCCAGCATTTT,CASTSNGQPQHF
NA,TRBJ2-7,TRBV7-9,TGTGCCAGCAGCTTAGATTACTACGAGCAGTACTTC,CASSLDYYEQYF
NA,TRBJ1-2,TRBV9,TGTGCCAGCAGCGATGCCAGCCCTACCGGAGGGGATGGCTACACCTTC,CASSDASPTGGDGYTF
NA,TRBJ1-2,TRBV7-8,TGTGCCAGCAGCACCCGGACTGCTAACTATGGCTACACCTTC,CASSTRTANYGYTF
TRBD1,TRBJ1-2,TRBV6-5,TGTGCCAGCGGGACAGACTATGGCTACACCTTC,CASGTDYGYTF
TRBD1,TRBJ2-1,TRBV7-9,TGTGCCAGCAGCCATACGACAGGGGCTTTGGCGGAGCAGTTCTTC,CASSHTTGALAEQFF
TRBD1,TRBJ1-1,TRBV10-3,TGTGCCATCAGCCTAGACCCGGACAGGGGAGGTGAAGCTTTCTTT,CAISLDPDRGGEAFF
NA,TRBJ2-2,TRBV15,TGTGCCACCAGCAGAGATAGGGGCTCCGGGGAGCTGTTTTTT,CATSRDRGSGELFF
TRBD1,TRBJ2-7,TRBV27,TGTGCCAGCAGTTACCAATGGACAGGGGGTTACGAGCAGTACTTC,CASSYQWTGGYEQYF
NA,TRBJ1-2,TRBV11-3,TGTGCCAGCAGCTTATACGGGGGTGATGGCTACACCTTC,CASSLYGGDGYTF
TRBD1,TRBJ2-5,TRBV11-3,TGTGCCAGCAGTCGGGGGACAGGAGGAGAGACCCAGTACTTC,CASSRGTGGETQYF
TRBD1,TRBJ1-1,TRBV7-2,TGTGCCAGCAGGACGGGACAGGGGGCCGGCTACACTGAAGCTTTCTTT,CASRTGQGAGYTEAFF
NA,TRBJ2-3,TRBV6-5,TGTGCCAGCAGTACGCCGGGCGGGACAGATACGCAGTATTTT,CASSTPGGTDTQYF
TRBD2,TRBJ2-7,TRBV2,TGTGCCAGCAGTAAAGAACTAGCGGCCGCCTACGAGCAGTACTTC,CASSKELAAAYEQYF
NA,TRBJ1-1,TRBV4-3,TGCGCCAGCAGCCAAGATTTGGGGGGGGCGTCGACTGAAGCTTTCTTT,CASSQDLGGASTEAFF
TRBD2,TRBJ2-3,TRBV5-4,TGTGCCAGCAATACCGGGACTAGCGGGGGGGCCGCAGATACGCAGTATTTT,CASNTGTSGGAADTQYF
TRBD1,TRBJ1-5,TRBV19,TGTGCCAGTAGGCCGGGACCCGGACAGGGGGGGAATAGCAATCAGCCCCAGCATTTT,CASRPGPGQGGNSNQPQHF
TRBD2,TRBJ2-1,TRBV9,TGTGCCAGCAGCTGGTTAGCGGGGGAGAGCAATGAGCAGTTCTTC,CASSWLAGESNEQFF
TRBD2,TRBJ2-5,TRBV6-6,TGTGCCAGCAGCCGACCACTAGCGGGAGAGACCCAGTACTTC,CASSRPLAGETQYF
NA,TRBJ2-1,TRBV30,TGTGCCTGGAGCGGTGGGGGGGCCCGTGAGCAGTTCTTC,CAWSGGGAREQFF
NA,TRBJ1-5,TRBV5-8,TGTGCCAGCAGTTTACAGGGTTATAGCAATCAGCCCCAGCATTTT,CASSLQGYSNQPQHF
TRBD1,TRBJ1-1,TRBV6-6,TGTGCCAGCAGGACTGGACAGGGGATGAACACTGAAGCTTTCTTT,CASRTGQGMNTEAFF
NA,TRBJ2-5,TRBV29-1,TGCAGCGTTGTAATTGTGGGGGGGCTACGAGAGACCCAGTACTTC,CSVVIVGGLRETQYF
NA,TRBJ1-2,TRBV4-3,TGCGCCAGCAGCCAAGATCCTTCCGTAGGCTACACCTTC,CASSQDPSVGYTF
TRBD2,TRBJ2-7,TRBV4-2,TGTGCCAGCAGCCAGGGGACTAGCGGGATCAACGAGCAGTACTTC,CASSQGTSGINEQYF
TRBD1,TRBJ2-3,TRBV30,TGTGCCTGGGGCGGGACAGGTCGATTTTGGTATTTT,CAWGGTGRFWYF
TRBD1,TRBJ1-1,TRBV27,TGTGCCAGCAGTTTACAGGGGGGTTCTGAAGCTTTCTTT,CASSLQGGSEAFF
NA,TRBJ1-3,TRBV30,TGTGCCTGGAGTCCGGACAGCTCTGGAAACACCATATATTTT,CAWSPDSSGNTIYF
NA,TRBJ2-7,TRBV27,TGTGCCAGCAGTTTCGTGGGTGCCGCGGGATACGAGCAGTACTTC,CASSFVGAAGYEQYF